The clone carrying this T cell receptor beta chain was observed many times. What it binds is not known. V lost 1 base, J lost 6 bases, and 13 bases lay in between. The CDR3 consists of 14 residues. Germline V gene lookup returns CDR1 SGHNT and CDR2 YYREEE (reference sequence). TCRdb redid the calling of the reads with MiXCR, one entry per CDR3 protein. Of approximately 140,000 distinct CDR3 sequences listed, about 6% are singletons. This sample was included in a study of T cell repertoires in cytomegalovirus infection. Study information: Indications of both CMV infection and matching HLA type were provided by public TCR beta signatures.

Study-wide results and caveats: Cumulative public TCR beta family frequency identified carriers of CMV plus the relevant HLA. HLA-C-restricted CMV-specific TCR beta clonotypes prevailed in the ex vivo response.

Sequencing input: PBMCs. This chain joins TRBV5-4 and TRBJ1-1; TRBD1 might be the D (6 bases). This TCR was sampled from a human donor in good health (CMV status not recorded). Some clones in this sample may be carry-over from other donors' samples. Here the CDR3 DNA reads TGTGCCAGCAGCTTGACGGGGGCGCGCCCTGAAGCTTTCTTT. As protein: CASSLTGARPEAFF.